The 17 T cell receptor beta chains below come from one sample, sequenced in a study of blood T cell repertoires in COVID-19. Sequenced by immunoSEQ multiplex PCR; TCRdb stores in-frame clones only, minus some. The sample holds more than 300,000 clones, 90% to 95% seen once. The sequencing input was PBMCs or T cells enriched from blood (not recorded which). The receptors were sampled from a woman aged 25 to 45 who had been exposed to COVID-19.

This chain joins TRBV25-1 and TRBJ1-1, with D perhaps matching TRBD1 (6 bases). Looked up from germline, CDR1 is MGHDK and CDR2 is SYGVNS. Trimming took 2 bases from V and 4 from J, leaving 11 bases between them. The CDR3 length is 14 residues. CDR3 in DNA: TGTGCCAGCAGTGAAACAGGGATTTTCACTGAAGCTTTCTTT. This translates into CASSETGIFTEAFF.

The chain carries TRBV21-1 and TRBJ2-1; TRBD2 is the table's D call, not checked against the DNA. TRBV21-1 is deemed a pseudogene. This CDR3 comprises 16 residues. The CDR3, as DNA: TGTGCCAGCAGCAAAGCTGGCGGGGGACATTACAATGAGCAGTTCTTC. It yields the protein CASSKAGGGHYNEQFF.

This chain joins TRBV4-1 and TRBJ2-7, with TRBD2 identical over 10 bases. CDR1 and CDR2 from the germline V gene are MGHRA and YSYEKL. The CDR3 is 20 amino acids. V trimming: 1 base; J trimming: 0 bases; junction bases outside the gene matches: 15. DNA for the CDR3: TGCGCCAGCAGCCAAGCGTTCCTGAGACTAGCGGGCTTCCTCTCCTACGAGCAGTACTTC. Protein product: CASSQAFLRLAGFLSYEQYF.

The chain employs TRBV7-8 and TRBJ1-2; D not certain. V lost 0 bases and J lost 10, with 15 bases in between. This CDR3 has 14 amino acids. In germline, CDR1 is SGHVS, CDR2 FQNEAQ. DNA for the CDR3: TGTGCCAGCAGCTTAGCTGAAGTCGGAGCAGCCTACACCTTC. This sequence encodes CASSLAEVGAAYTF.

The rearrangement links TRBV7-8 to TRBJ2-1, with D maybe TRBD1 (6 bases). V shed 3 bases and J shed 9 bases, with 18 bases lying between them. Germline CDR1 is SGHVS and CDR2 is FQNEAQ. There are 15 residues in the CDR3. The CDR3: CASSFQQGAPFEQFF. The CDR3 region has the DNA TGTGCCAGCAGCTTCCAACAGGGCGCGCCTTTTGAGCAGTTCTTC.

The chain employs TRBV7-2 and TRBJ1-1; no reliable D call. Germline values: CDR1 SGHTA, CDR2 FQGNSA. This CDR3 has 15 amino acids. V was pared by 1 base and J by 1 base, with 10 bases between. CDR3 sequence (DNA): TGTGCCAGCAGCTTAGTCTCTCGAGGGAACACTGAAGCTTTCTTT. It yields the protein CASSLVSRGNTEAFF.

This chain uses TRBV19 with TRBJ2-7; 8 bases line up with TRBD1. The germline V gene encodes CDR1 LNHDA and CDR2 SQIVND (reference sequence). The trim removed 6 bases at V and 2 bases at J, leaving 6 bases unmatched. The CDR3 sequence is 14 residues long. The CDR3 here is CASRDTGGTYEQYF. The DNA of the CDR3 is TGTGCCAGTAGAGACACAGGGGGAACCTACGAGCAGTACTTC.

The chain is built from TRBV27 and TRBJ1-6, with TRBD1 as a possible D gene (5 bases). The germline V and J ends were trimmed by 6 bases and 6 bases, with 12 bases remaining between them. The CDR3 has 14 residues. The germline CDR1 and CDR2 sequences are MNHEY and SMNVEV (reference sequence). CDR3 residues: CASSTGLGNSPLHF. The CDR3 DNA follows: TGTGCCAGCAGCACAGGTCTCGGTAATTCACCCCTCCACTTT.

This clone has a handful of counts. This sequence joins TRBV10-3 and TRBJ2-5, with 7 bases that match TRBD2. This CDR3 is built from 13 residues. CDR1 is ENHRY and CDR2 is SYGVKD in the germline V gene. The V gene end was trimmed by 7 bases and the J gene end by 3 bases; junction bases not matched to a gene: 5. The CDR3 loop reads CAINPGGEETQYF. In nucleotides, the CDR3 is TGTGCCATCAATCCTGGGGGGGAAGAGACCCAGTACTTC.

The genes are TRBV6-5 and TRBJ1-1; D ambiguous. V was pared by 0 bases and J by 8 bases, with 13 bases between. This CDR3 is built from 14 residues. Germline values: CDR1 MNHEY, CDR2 SVGAGI. The CDR3 protein is CASSYSTVRGEAFF. DNA of the CDR3: TGTGCCAGCAGTTACTCCACGGTAAGAGGCGAAGCTTTCTTT.

This sequence joins TRBV2 and TRBJ1-1, with 8 bases that match TRBD1. The V and J ends lost 5 bases and 7 bases, in that order; junction bases with no gene match: 9. The CDR3 consists of 14 residues. Germline CDR1 and CDR2: SNHLY and FYNNEI. The CDR3 nucleotides read TGTGCCAGCAGTCCGCAGACAGGGGCCCGTGAAGCTTTCTTT. Translation gives CASSPQTGAREAFF.

This chain joins TRBV4-2 and TRBJ1-2; maybe TRBD1 (5 bases). The V end was cut by 2 bases, the J end by 3 bases, with 13 bases between. Germline V gives CDR1 LGHNA, CDR2 YNFKEQ. This CDR3 has 15 amino acids. The CDR3 nucleotides read TGTGCCAGCAGCCAACCCGGAGGGGCCCACTATGGCTACACCTTC. Translated: CASSQPGGAHYGYTF.

Turning to this clone: In the same sample, other DNA sequences code for this CDR3. The rearrangement uses TRBV5-1 and TRBJ1-5; maybe TRBD1 (5 bases). Trimming stripped 0 bases from V and 6 bases from J, with 7 bases between. Germline CDR1 and CDR2: SGHRS and YFSETQ. The CDR3 length is 13 residues. This CDR3 reads CASSLVGGQPQHF. In DNA, the CDR3 is TGCGCCAGCAGCTTGGTGGGGGGTCAGCCCCAGCATTTT.

The gene calls are TRBV7-5 and TRBJ2-1; TRBD2, the D gene given by the table, was not confirmed from the DNA. TRBV7-5 is a pseudogene locus. This CDR3 region has 18 residues. The chain's CDR3 is CARSTDGLAGDSYNEQFF. The CDR3 DNA reads as TGTGCCAGAAGCACGGACGGACTAGCGGGGGACTCCTACAATGAGCAGTTCTTC.

This chain joins TRBV7-2 and TRBJ2-3; 8 bases line up with TRBD2. V lost 1 base and J lost 4; bases outside the gene matches: 10. Per the germline V gene, CDR1 is SGHTA and CDR2 is FQGNSA. The CDR3 runs 17 residues. The CDR3 loop reads CASSLGLGTSKADTQYF. As DNA, the CDR3 is TGTGCCAGCAGCTTAGGTCTCGGGACTAGTAAGGCAGATACGCAGTATTTT.

The chain recombines TRBV7-9 with TRBJ2-7; 9 nucleotides agree with TRBD1. The CDR3 has 15 amino acids. Germline V gene lookup returns CDR1 SEHNR and CDR2 FQNEAQ (reference sequence). V lost 5 bases, J lost 0 bases, and 5 bases stayed unmatched. The CDR3 nucleotides are TGTGCCAGCAGCAGAACAGGGGGCACCTCCTACGAGCAGTACTTC. Its translation: CASSRTGGTSYEQYF.

The J gene is TRBJ1-1, the V gene TRBV5-1, with D tentatively TRBD1 (6 bases). CDR1 is SGHRS, CDR2 YFSETQ, per germline. Trimming cost V 0 bases and J 6 bases, with 15 bases left between them. The CDR3 totals 15 residues. CDR3 amino acids: CASSLEGDLSAEAFF. CDR3 nucleotide sequence: TGCGCCAGCAGCTTGGAGGGGGACCTCAGCGCTGAAGCTTTCTTT.